The 8 T cell receptor beta chains listed next were all sequenced from one sample in a study of blood T cells in healthy people across ages. With a J-beta primer mix and a sample-barcoded 5' primer, a second PCR ran roughly 6 to 11 cycles. MiXCR was run by TCRdb on the 5' RACE reads, yielding one entry per CDR3 protein. The data contain hundreds of thousands of distinct CDR3 sequences, 40% to 45% of them singletons. The sample comprised blood. These receptors originate from a woman aged 60-70 years in good health.

V is TRBV5-4 and J is TRBJ1-6; 9 bases are a match to TRBD1. CDR1 and CDR2 from the germline V gene are SGHNT and YYREEE (reference sequence). The J segment lost 8 bases and the V segment lost 4 bases, leaving 10 bases of the junction unmatched. The CDR3 length is 16 residues. The DNA for the CDR3 is TGTGCCAGCAGCCGAGAGACAGGGGGAATTTATTCACCCCTCCACTTT. Protein: CASSRETGGIYSPLHF.

This clonotype was detected a few times. The chain is built from TRBV6-2 or TRBV6-3 and TRBJ2-1; D gene ambiguous. CDR1 and CDR2 from the germline V gene are MNHEY and SVGEGT. The CDR3 is 15 amino acids. Trimming removed 2 bases at V and 8 bases at J, with 16 bases between. The CDR3 region is CASSYNPKGTDEQFF. CDR3 in DNA: TGTGCCAGCAGTTACAACCCTAAGGGAACTGATGAGCAGTTCTTC.

The chain combines TRBV7-2 with TRBJ2-3, with D unresolved. CDR1 and CDR2 from the germline V gene are SGHTA and FQGNSA. Deletions cut 0 bases from V and 10 bases from J, with 14 bases between. The CDR3 is made up of 14 amino acids. CDR3 in amino acids: CASSLAGGVRAQYF. DNA for the CDR3: TGTGCCAGCAGCTTAGCGGGTGGGGTTAGGGCGCAGTATTTT.

V is TRBV7-2 and J is TRBJ2-7; 8 bases are shared with TRBD2. Germline CDR1 is SGHTA and CDR2 is FQGNSA. This CDR3 comprises 15 residues. V lost 8 bases to trimming and J lost 7 bases; unmatched junction nucleotides: 16. Written as DNA, the CDR3 is TGTGCCAGCCTTCCCGGGGGGGGAAACTACAATGAGCAGTACTTC. This translates into CASLPGGGNYNEQYF.

The rearrangement uses TRBV20-1 and TRBJ2-3, with TRBD2 matching over 10 bases. CDR1 DFQATT and CDR2 SNEGSKA come from the germline V gene (reference sequence). The V and J ends lost 2 bases and 6 bases, in that order; junction bases with no gene match: 5. The CDR3 extends over 14 amino acids. The CDR3 sequence is CSARLAGVPDTQYF. For the CDR3, the DNA is TGCAGTGCTAGACTAGCGGGAGTCCCCGATACGCAGTATTTT.

Many counts were recorded for this clonotype. The rearrangement uses TRBV3-1 and TRBJ2-6, with 7 bases identical to TRBD1. The CDR3 covers 16 residues. The V gene's germline CDR1 is LGHDT and CDR2 YNNKEL (reference sequence). V trimming: 6 bases; J trimming: 2 bases; junction bases outside the gene matches: 7. CDR3 bases: TGTGCCAGCAGTACAGGGGTAGGAACTGGGGCCAACGTCCTGACTTTC. This encodes CASSTGVGTGANVLTF. The full variable domain, completed using reference TRBV3-1 and TRBJ2-6, is DTAVSQTPKYLVTQMGNDKSIKCEQNLGHDTMYWYKQDSKKFLKIMFSYNNKELIINETVPNRFSPKSPDKAHLNLHINSLELGDSAVYFCASSTGVGTGANVLTFGAGSRLTVL.

The chain links TRBV20-1 to TRBJ2-3; the D gene is possibly TRBD1 (8 bases). Germline V lookup: CDR1 DFQATT, CDR2 SNEGSKA (reference sequence). V lost 1 base to trimming and J lost 2 bases, with 28 bases between them. CDR3 length: 20 residues. In nucleotides, the CDR3 is TGCAGTGCTAGAGCCCTACCGGACAGGGAGGGCCGGGGAACCACAGATACGCAGTATTTT. Translating gives CSARALPDREGRGTTDTQYF.

The chain carries TRBV6-2 or TRBV6-3 and TRBJ2-1; D is undetermined. The CDR3 length is 13 residues. Germline assignment: CDR1 MNHEY and CDR2 SVGEGT. Trimming took 6 bases from V and 6 from J, leaving 12 bases between them. CDR3 in amino acids: CASSPVLGNEQFF. CDR3 DNA: TGTGCCAGCAGCCCCGTTCTGGGCAATGAGCAGTTCTTC.